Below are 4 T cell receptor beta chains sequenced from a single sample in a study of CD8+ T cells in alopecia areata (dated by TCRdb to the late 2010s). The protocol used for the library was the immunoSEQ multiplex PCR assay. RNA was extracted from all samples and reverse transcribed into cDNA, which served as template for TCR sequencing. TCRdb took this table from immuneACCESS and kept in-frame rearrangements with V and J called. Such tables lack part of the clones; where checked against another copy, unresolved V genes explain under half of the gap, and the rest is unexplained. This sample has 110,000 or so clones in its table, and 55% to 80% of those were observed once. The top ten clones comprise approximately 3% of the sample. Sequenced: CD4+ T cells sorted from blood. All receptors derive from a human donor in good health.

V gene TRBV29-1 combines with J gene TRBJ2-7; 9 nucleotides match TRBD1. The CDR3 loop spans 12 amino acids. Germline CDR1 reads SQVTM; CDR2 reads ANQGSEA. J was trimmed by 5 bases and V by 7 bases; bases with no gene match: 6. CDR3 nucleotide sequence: TGCAGCGCGACCGGACAGGGGAACGAGCAGTACTTC. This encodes CSATGQGNEQYF.

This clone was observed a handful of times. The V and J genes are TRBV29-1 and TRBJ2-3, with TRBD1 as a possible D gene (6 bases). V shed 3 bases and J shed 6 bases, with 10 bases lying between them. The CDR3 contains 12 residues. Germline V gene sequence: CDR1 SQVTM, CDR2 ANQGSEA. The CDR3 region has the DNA TGCAGCGTTGAGAGGGGGTCGGATACGCAGTATTTT. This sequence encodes CSVERGSDTQYF.

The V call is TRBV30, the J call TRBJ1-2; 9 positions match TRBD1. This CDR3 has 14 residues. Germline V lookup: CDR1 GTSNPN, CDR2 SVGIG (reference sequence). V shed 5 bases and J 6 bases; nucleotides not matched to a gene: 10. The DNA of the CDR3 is TGTGCCTGGGGCCGGGACAGGGAAGGTAATGGCTACACCTTC. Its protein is CAWGRDREGNGYTF.

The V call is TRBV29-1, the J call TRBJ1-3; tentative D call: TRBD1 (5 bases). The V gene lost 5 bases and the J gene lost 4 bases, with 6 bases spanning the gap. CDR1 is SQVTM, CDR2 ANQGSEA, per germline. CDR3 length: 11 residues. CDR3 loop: CSVRGGNTIYF. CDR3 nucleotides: TGCAGCGTTCGGGGGGGAAACACCATATATTTT.